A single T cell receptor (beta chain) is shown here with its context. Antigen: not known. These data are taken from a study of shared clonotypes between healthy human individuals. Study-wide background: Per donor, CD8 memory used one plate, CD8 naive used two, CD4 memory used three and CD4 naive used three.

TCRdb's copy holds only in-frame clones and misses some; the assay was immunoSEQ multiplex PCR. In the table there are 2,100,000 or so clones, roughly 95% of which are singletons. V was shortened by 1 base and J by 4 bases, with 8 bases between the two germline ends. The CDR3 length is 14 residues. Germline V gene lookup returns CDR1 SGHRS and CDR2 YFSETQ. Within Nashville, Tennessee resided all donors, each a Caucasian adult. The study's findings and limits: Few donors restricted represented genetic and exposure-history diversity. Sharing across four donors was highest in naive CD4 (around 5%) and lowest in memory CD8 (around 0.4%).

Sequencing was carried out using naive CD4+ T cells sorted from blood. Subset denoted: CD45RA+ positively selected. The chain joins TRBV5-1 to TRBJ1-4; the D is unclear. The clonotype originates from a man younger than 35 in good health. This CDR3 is CASSLRADNEKLFF. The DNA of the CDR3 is TGCGCCAGCAGCTTGCGAGCAGATAATGAAAAACTGTTTTTT.